This T cell receptor (beta chain) was captured in a study of vaccination effects on CD4 cells after COVID-19 (dated by TCRdb to 2021 to 2024). With regard to the full study: Each participant received two doses of an mRNA SARS-CoV-2 vaccine, either BNT162b2 or mRNA-1273. In both COVID-19 convalescent patients and infection-naive vaccine recipients, the study compared SARS-CoV-2 spike-specific CD4+ TCR repertoires from before mRNA vaccination with those from after it. Altogether, roughly 10 COVID-19 convalescent patients and a handful of SARS-CoV-2-naive healthy vaccine recipients made up the full study. Cultures from other donors in the study were sequenced using the Oncomine TCR Beta short-read assay on an Illumina iSeq 100. Points the paper makes about the study in general: In healthy vaccine recipients, vaccine-induced clones were almost all SARS-CoV-2 mono-reactive, with only 1 of 255 being cross-reactive with common cold coronaviruses. The study was limited by a small number of convalescent patients and lacked early post-infection timepoints. Marked clonal contraction was observed in both infection-induced and vaccine-induced clones at late post-vaccination timepoints, consistent with waning T cell responses.

The ViraFEST assay stimulated PBMC with viral peptide pools and then used TCR sequencing to identify antigen-specific CD4+ T cell clonotypes by expansion. After roughly 11 days of culture, CD4+ T cells were isolated with the EasySep CD4+ T cell isolation kit. The absence of prior SARS-CoV-2 infection in healthy vaccine recipients was confirmed by negative nucleocapsid antibodies before and after vaccination. Each well held 1.5 million to 2 million PBMC cultured in IMDM containing 5% human AB serum, about 10 IU/ml IL-2 and gentamicin, along with about 9.3 ug/ml peptides. On days 3 and 7, half of the culture medium was replaced with fresh IL-2-containing medium. Unless noted otherwise, every peptide stimulation condition was grown in triplicate wells. PBMC were separated from whole blood using Ficoll-Paque Plus gradient centrifugation and were then either cryopreserved at -140C or used fresh. Overlapping peptide pools spanned the spike proteins of SARS-CoV-2 and the common cold coronaviruses HCoV-NL63, HCoV-OC43 and HCoV-229E. Genomic DNA was extracted from cultured CD4+ T cells with the QIAamp micro DNA kit.

Counted from cysteine to phenylalanine, this CDR3 has 15 amino acids. Of all the DNA, just the CDR3 is kept, 45 bases in frame from base 1. V is reduced by 5 bases and J by 0 bases, leaving a spacing of 12 bases between them. The germline V gene sets CDR1 to SGHTA and CDR2 to FQGNSA. On this clone: What antigen it recognizes has not been identified. Base qualities are missing; no much larger clone stands one base away.

The method was the immunoSEQ multiplex PCR assay. DNA from the cultured and isolated CD4+ T cells underwent TCR beta CDR3 sequencing. Under the source paper's analysis protocol: The analysis removed non-productive TCR sequences, trimmed reads to the CDR3 region, and retained only CDR3s that were 7 or more amino acids long. The MANAFEST web app was used to identify antigen-specific clonotypes by comparing expansion in peptide wells with expansion in reference cultures. Positive clones required FDR<0.05 expansion versus reference and all other wells, odds ratio above 5, and frequency above 0.1% in two replicate wells. Cross-reactive clonotypes were defined as significantly expanded in SARS-CoV-2 spike wells and in at least one common cold coronavirus spike condition. Levenshtein distance calculated with the stringdist R package was used to assess CDR3 similarity, and unrooted trees were constructed with ape in R 3.6.1. The clones in this table, taken by TCRdb from immuneACCESS, are in-frame only. Not every clone is retained; where verified, under half of the shortfall comes from an unresolved V gene, and the cause of the rest is unknown. V, J and clone size are taken as reported in that table, and D and trimming were inferred from the DNA itself. This sample comprises 20,000 to 25,000 clones, 65% to 85% of them detected only once. The ten largest clonotypes hold 26% of the sample.

The chain joins TRBV7-2 to TRBJ2-3; the D element might be TRBD1 or TRBD2, as each aligns at 6 bases. This TCR came from a human donor who received a COVID-19 vaccine. The sequences come from CD4+ T cells from PBMCs cultured with HCoV-NL63 spike peptides, collected before COVID-19 vaccination. The cell subset or site label, as the study defines it: HCoV-NL63 spike overlapping peptide pool stimulation. The sequenced DNA: TGTGCCAGCAGCCCACGAGGGGGGAGCACAGATACGCAGTATTTT. Translated, this gives CASSPRGGSTDTQYF.